A selection of T cell receptor beta chains follows, all from one sample in a study of blood T cell repertoires in COVID-19. Clones were sequenced by immunoSEQ multiplex PCR, and TCRdb holds only the in-frame ones, with some missing. Here the sample spans 250,000 or so clones, approximately 88% being singletons. Sequenced material: PBMCs or T cells enriched from blood (not recorded which). The receptor set was obtained from a woman aged 25 to 39 who had been exposed to COVID-19. Both conserved end residues are part of each CDR3. A D gene is named only where the DNA matches it firmly. The size field is filled for only some rows; it gives once, few, many or a size class.

d_call | j_call | v_call | clone_size | cdr3_nt | cdr3_aa
. | TRBJ1-2 | TRBV2 | . | TGTGCCAGCAGTGAAGACCTAACCCCTAACTATGGCTACACCTTC | CASSEDLTPNYGYTF
. | TRBJ2-3 | TRBV9 | . | TGTGCCAGCAGCGTAGAGGAGGGGTGGAAAGATACGCAGTATTTT | CASSVEEGWKDTQYF
. | TRBJ2-7 | TRBV5-1 | . | TGCGCCAGCAGCTTGAGCAGGGCCCACGAGCAGTACTTC | CASSLSRAHEQYF
TRBD1 | TRBJ1-1 | TRBV6-6 | once | TGTGCCACCTTCATGACCGGGACAGTAGAAGCTTTCTTT | CATFMTGTVEAFF
. | TRBJ2-1 | TRBV27 | . | TGTGCCAGCAGCTATCACCGGGAACTCTACAATGAGCAGTTCTTC | CASSYHRELYNEQFF
TRBD2 | TRBJ2-1 | TRBV5-1 | . | TGCGCCAGCAGACGCGGACTAGCGGGAGGGTACAATGAGCAGTTCTTC | CASRRGLAGGYNEQFF
. | TRBJ2-1 | TRBV10-3 | . | TGTGCCATCAGTGAGTCGGAGATTGGGCAGTTCTTC | CAISESEIGQFF
. | TRBJ2-3 | TRBV27 | . | TGTGCCAGCAAGGGGTTAGGAGGCACAGATACGCAGTATTTT | CASKGLGGTDTQYF
. | TRBJ1-5 | TRBV6-5 | once | TGTGCCAGCAGCCCGACAGGCGGGCCCCAGCATTTT | CASSPTGGPQHF
TRBD2 | TRBJ2-1 | TRBV4-1 | . | TGCGCCAGCAGCCAAGAAGGTCTAGCGGGAGAAGGAAATGAGCAGTTCTTC | CASSQEGLAGEGNEQFF
. | TRBJ2-3 | TRBV12-1 | few | TGTGCCAGCAGCTTTTCAGTCACAGATACGCAGTATTTT | CASSFSVTDTQYF
. | TRBJ2-5 | TRBV4-1 | . | TGCGCCAGCAGCCAACGAATCGCGGTAGAAGAGACCCAGTACTTC | CASSQRIAVEETQYF
TRBD1 | TRBJ1-5 | TRBV5-5 | . | TGTGCCAGCAGCCCCGGGACAGGAGAACGCAATAGCAATCAGCCCCAGCATTTT | CASSPGTGERNSNQPQHF
TRBD2 | TRBJ2-5 | TRBV7-6 | . | TGTGCCAGCAGCTTGCTAGCGGGAGGGCCTATTAGGGAGACCCAGTACTTC | CASSLLAGGPIRETQYF
TRBD1 | TRBJ1-5 | TRBV30 | . | TGTGCCTGGAGTGTCCAAAGGACAGGGGGCAACAATCAGCCCCAGCATTTT | CAWSVQRTGGNNQPQHF
TRBD1 | TRBJ1-1 | TRBV9 | . | TGTGCCAGCAGCGCCGGGGACAGGGTTGGGGAGAACACTGAAGCTTTCTTT | CASSAGDRVGENTEAFF
. | TRBJ2-7 | TRBV28 | . | TGTGCCAGCAGCCCTAGCGAATCCCCCTACGAGCAGTACTTC | CASSPSESPYEQYF
TRBD1 | TRBJ1-1 | TRBV5-4 | . | TGTGCCAGCAGCCCCGTCCCGGGACAGGTTAGTGAAGCTTTCTTT | CASSPVPGQVSEAFF
. | TRBJ1-2 | TRBV12-3/TRBV12-4 | . | TGTGCCAGCAGTTTATTGGCAGCGTATGGCTACACCTTC | CASSLLAAYGYTF
. | TRBJ1-5 | TRBV5-8 | . | TGTGCCAGCAGCTTGCAGTTCGGGGGCAATCAGCCCCAGCATTTT | CASSLQFGGNQPQHF
TRBD1 | TRBJ1-2 | TRBV6-5 | . | TGTGCCAGCAGTTACGGAGCAGGGGGCGGAGGTGGCTACACCTTC | CASSYGAGGGGGYTF
. | TRBJ2-5 | TRBV6-5 | . | TGTGCCAGCAGCGGTGGGACGGAGGGTCAGACCCAGTACTTC | CASSGGTEGQTQYF
TRBD1 | TRBJ1-2 | TRBV7-9 | . | TGTGCCAGCAGCTTAGGTGGGACAGGTTCAGAAGGCTACACCTTC | CASSLGGTGSEGYTF
. | TRBJ1-1 | TRBV15 | . | TGTGCCACCAGCAGAGATACAACATCTGAAGCTTTCTTT | CATSRDTTSEAFF
. | TRBJ2-1 | TRBV7-9 | . | TGTGCCAGCAGCCCTAACGCCCATAACAATGAGCAGTTCTTC | CASSPNAHNNEQFF
. | TRBJ1-4 | TRBV27 | . | TGTGCCAGCAGTTCCCTAAGCACTCGGGGTAATGAAAAACTGTTTTTT | CASSSLSTRGNEKLFF
. | TRBJ2-3 | TRBV30 | once | TGTGCATATATCCGGGCAGATACGCAGTATTTT | CAYIRADTQYF
. | TRBJ2-7 | TRBV6-1 | . | . | CASSSSTGPYEQYF
TRBD1 | TRBJ2-7 | TRBV11-2 | . | TGTGCCAGCAGCTTAGCCGACAGGGGGCCCTCCTACGAGCAGTACTTC | CASSLADRGPSYEQYF
TRBD2 | TRBJ2-7 | TRBV5-4 | . | TGTGCCAGCAGCTTGAGGAGCGGGAGGGCCTACGAGCAGTACTTC | CASSLRSGRAYEQYF
TRBD1 | TRBJ1-1 | TRBV4-1 | . | TGCGCCAGCAGCCAACGACAGGGGAAGGAAACTGAAGCTTTCTTT | CASSQRQGKETEAFF
TRBD1 | TRBJ2-5 | TRBV11-2 | . | TGTGCCAGCAGCTTAGTATTGAGGGGGCCCGAGACCCAGTACTTC | CASSLVLRGPETQYF
. | TRBJ2-6 | TRBV28 | once | TGTGCCAGCAGTCGAGTGCGCTCTGGGGCCAACGTCCTGACTTTC | CASSRVRSGANVLTF
. | TRBJ2-2 | TRBV3-1/TRBV3-2 | . | TGTGCCAGCAGCCAAGAGTGGAGTGGGACCGGGGAGCTGTTTTTT | CASSQEWSGTGELFF
TRBD2 | TRBJ2-3 | TRBV9 | . | TGTGCCAGCAGCGCTAGGGACGGTCGGGAGGCAGATACGCAGTATTTT | CASSARDGREADTQYF
TRBD2 | TRBJ2-3 | TRBV4-1 | many | TGCGCCAGCAACCCTAGCGGGAGAACAGATACGCAGTATTTT | CASNPSGRTDTQYF
TRBD1 | TRBJ2-3 | TRBV5-5 | . | TGTGCCAGCAGCTCCTTGACAGGGGGCCTCACAGATACGCAGTATTTT | CASSSLTGGLTDTQYF
TRBD1 | TRBJ2-7 | TRBV11-2 | . | TGTGCCAGCAGCCGACAGGGTTCTGGGCAATACGAGCAGTACTTC | CASSRQGSGQYEQYF
. | TRBJ2-7 | TRBV27 | . | TGTGCCAGCAGTTCCCCCCTCAGGGGGGCTCCCTACGAGCAGTACTTC | CASSSPLRGAPYEQYF
. | TRBJ2-2 | TRBV27 | . | TGTGCCAGCAGTCCCCCAGTAACCGGGGAGCTGTTTTTT | CASSPPVTGELFF
. | TRBJ1-5 | TRBV6-9 | . | TGTGCCAGCAGTTATTCGAACTGTAGCAATCAGCCCCAGCATTTT | CASSYSNCSNQPQHF
. | TRBJ1-2 | TRBV18 | . | TGTGCCAGCTCACCACTTCCGGAGGAAGGCTACACCTTC | CASSPLPEEGYTF
. | TRBJ2-7 | TRBV7-8 | . | TGTGCCAGCAGCTTGGGCGGGCTGAGCTCCTACGAGCAGTACTTC | CASSLGGLSSYEQYF
. | TRBJ1-1 | TRBV27 | once | TGTGCCAGCAGTAATTCTAACACTGAAGCTTTCTTT | CASSNSNTEAFF
. | TRBJ1-1 | TRBV19 | . | TGTGCCAGTAGTATAGGTGGGGCGAGCACTGAAGCTTTCTTT | CASSIGGASTEAFF